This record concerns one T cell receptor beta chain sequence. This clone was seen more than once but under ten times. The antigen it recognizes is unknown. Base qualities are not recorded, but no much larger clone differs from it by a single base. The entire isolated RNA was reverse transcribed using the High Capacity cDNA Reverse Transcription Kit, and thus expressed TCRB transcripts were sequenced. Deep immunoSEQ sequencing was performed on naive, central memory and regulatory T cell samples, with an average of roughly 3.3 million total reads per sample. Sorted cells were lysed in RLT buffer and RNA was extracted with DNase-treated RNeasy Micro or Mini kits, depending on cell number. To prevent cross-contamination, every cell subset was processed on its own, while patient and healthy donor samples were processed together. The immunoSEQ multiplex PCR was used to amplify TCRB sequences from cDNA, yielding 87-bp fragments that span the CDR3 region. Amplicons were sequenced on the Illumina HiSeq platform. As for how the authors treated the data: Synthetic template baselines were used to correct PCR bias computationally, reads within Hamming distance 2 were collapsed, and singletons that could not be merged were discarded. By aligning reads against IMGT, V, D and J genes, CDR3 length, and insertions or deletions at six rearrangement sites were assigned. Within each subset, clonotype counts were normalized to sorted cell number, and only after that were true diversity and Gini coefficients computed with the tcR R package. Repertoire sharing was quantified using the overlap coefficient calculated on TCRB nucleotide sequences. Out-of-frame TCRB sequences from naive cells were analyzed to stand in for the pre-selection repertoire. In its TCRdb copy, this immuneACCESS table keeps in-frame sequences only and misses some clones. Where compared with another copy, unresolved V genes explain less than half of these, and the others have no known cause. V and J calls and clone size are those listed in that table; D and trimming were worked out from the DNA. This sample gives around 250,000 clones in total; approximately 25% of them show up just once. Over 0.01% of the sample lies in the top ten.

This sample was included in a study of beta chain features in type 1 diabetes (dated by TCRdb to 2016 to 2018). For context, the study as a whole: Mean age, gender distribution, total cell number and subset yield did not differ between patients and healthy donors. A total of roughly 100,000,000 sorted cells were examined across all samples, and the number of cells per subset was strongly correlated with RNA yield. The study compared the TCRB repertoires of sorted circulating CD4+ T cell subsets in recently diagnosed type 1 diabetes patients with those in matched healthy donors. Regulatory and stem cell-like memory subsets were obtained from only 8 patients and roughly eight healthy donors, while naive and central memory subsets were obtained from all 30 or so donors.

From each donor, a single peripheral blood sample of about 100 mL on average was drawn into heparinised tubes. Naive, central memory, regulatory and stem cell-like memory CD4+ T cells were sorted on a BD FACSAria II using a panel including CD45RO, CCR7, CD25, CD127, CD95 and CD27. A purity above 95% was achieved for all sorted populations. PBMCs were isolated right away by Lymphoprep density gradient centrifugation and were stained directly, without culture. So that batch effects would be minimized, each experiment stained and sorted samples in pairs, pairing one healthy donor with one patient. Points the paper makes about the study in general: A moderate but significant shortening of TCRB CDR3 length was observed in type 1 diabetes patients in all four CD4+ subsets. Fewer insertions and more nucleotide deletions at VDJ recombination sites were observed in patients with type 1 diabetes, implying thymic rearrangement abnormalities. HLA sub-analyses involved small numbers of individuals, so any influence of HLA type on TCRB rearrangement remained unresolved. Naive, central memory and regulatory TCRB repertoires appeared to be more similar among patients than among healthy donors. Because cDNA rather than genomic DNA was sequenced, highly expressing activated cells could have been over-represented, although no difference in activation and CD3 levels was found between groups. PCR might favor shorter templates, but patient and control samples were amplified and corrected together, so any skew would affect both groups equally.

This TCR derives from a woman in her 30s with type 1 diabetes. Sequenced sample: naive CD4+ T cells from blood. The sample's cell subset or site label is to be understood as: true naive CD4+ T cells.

The DNA is as follows: TGTGCCACCAGCAGAGGACACTCTGGGGCCAACGTCCTGACTTTC. It translates as CATSRGHSGANVLTF. The sequence links TRBV15 to TRBJ2-6, with the D gene uncertain. The CDR1 and CDR2 encoded by the germline V gene (reference sequence) are LNHNV and YYDKDF. V loses 1 base, J loses 0 bases, and the germline ends lie 4 bases apart. The CDR3 contains 15 residues, cysteine and phenylalanine counted. Only the CDR3 portion is preserved as DNA: 45 bases, with reading frame beginning at the first base.